Presented here are 27 T cell receptor beta chains from one specimen sequenced in a study of T-cell reconstitution after alpha-beta-depleted transplantation in children. Unique molecular identifiers were incorporated during preparation of the TCRbeta library. TCRdb re-called the PCR reads through MiXCR, storing one row per CDR3 protein. The sample carries about 250,000 distinct CDR3 sequences, about 24% recorded once. Sequencing was performed on PBMCs, mostly from graft donor cells, taken 360 days after TCRalphabeta/CD19-depleted stem cell transplant. The origin of the receptors is a female patient aged 2-9 years who had a stem cell transplant for congenital amegakaryocytic thrombocytopenia, so the T cells may come from the graft donor.

The DNA of the CDR3 is TGTGCCAGCAGCCGGACGGTATCGATGACTTTCTTT. This codes for CASSRTVSMTFF. The rearrangement joins TRBV12-3 or TRBV12-4 to TRBJ1-1; D is uncertain. There are 12 residues in the CDR3. V lost 6 bases, J lost 12 bases, and 17 bases lay in between.

The chain is built from TRBV5-1 and TRBJ2-1; no definite D call. Germline-derived CDR1 and CDR2 are SGHRS and YFSETQ. Trimming pared 0 bases from V and 0 bases from J, leaving 10 bases between. The CDR3 loop spans 16 amino acids. CDR3 nucleotide sequence: TGCGCCAGCAGCTTGGTTGGCCCCAGCTCCTACAATGAGCAGTTCTTC. Translation: CASSLVGPSSYNEQFF.

There are a few counts of this clonotype. The chain uses TRBV20-1 and TRBJ2-1; 7 bases match TRBD2. Germline CDR1 DFQATT, CDR2 SNEGSKA (reference sequence). V shed 3 bases and J 0 bases; nucleotides not matched to a gene: 11. The CDR3 length is 17 residues. CDR3 DNA: TGCAGTGCTAGGGGAGGGTCTAGCGAGAGCTCCTACAATGAGCAGTTCTTC. It translates to CSARGGSSESSYNEQFF.

The J gene is TRBJ2-1, the V gene TRBV19; 7 bases agree with TRBD2. This CDR3 region has 15 residues. Trimming cost V 8 bases and J 0 bases; bases outside gene matches: 7. Per germline, CDR1 LNHDA and CDR2 SQIVND (reference sequence). CDR3 nucleotides: TGTGCCAGTGGGAAGCGGGGCAGCTCCTACAATGAGCAGTTCTTC. Encoded protein: CASGKRGSSYNEQFF.

V and J are TRBV5-1 and TRBJ2-7; 8 bases match TRBD2. The V gene end was trimmed by 4 bases and the J gene end by 0 bases; junction bases not matched to a gene: 6. Germline V CDR1 and CDR2: SGHRS, YFSETQ. This CDR3 is built from 15 residues. CDR3 sequence (DNA): TGCGCCAGCAGCAGAGAACTAGCGGTCTCCTACGAGCAGTACTTC. It translates to CASSRELAVSYEQYF.

This clonotype was found many times. The chain couples TRBV11-3 to TRBJ2-3; the D call may be TRBD1 or TRBD2 (5 bases each). Germline lookup yields CDR1 SGHNT and CDR2 YENEEA. The V end was cut by 3 bases, the J end by 1 base, with 8 bases between. The CDR3 loop spans 14 amino acids. CDR3 loop: CASSLGRGTDTQYF. The CDR3 nucleotides read TGTGCCAGCAGCTTGGGGCGGGGCACAGATACGCAGTATTTT. Using reference TRBV11-3 and TRBJ2-3 for the parts outside the CDR3, the full variable domain is EAGVVQSPRYKIIEKKQPVAFWCNPISGHNTLYWYLQNLGQGPELLIRYENEEAVDDSQLPKDRFSAERLKGVDSTLKIQPAELGDSAVYLCASSLGRGTDTQYFGPGTRLTVL.

The chain has TRBV20-1 and TRBJ1-2; D remains unclear. Trimming stripped 3 bases from V and 2 bases from J, with 4 bases between. The germline V gene has CDR1 DFQATT and CDR2 SNEGSKA (reference sequence). This CDR3 is built from 11 residues. In DNA form, the CDR3 reads TGCAGTGCTAGTGACAACTATGGCTACACCTTC. Its translation: CSASDNYGYTF.

This clonotype was picked up a small number of times. CDR3 amino acids: CASSSNRAEGYTF. For the CDR3, the DNA is TGCGCCAGCAGCTCGAACAGGGCCGAGGGCTACACCTTC. The gene calls are TRBV5-1 and TRBJ1-2, with a weak D call TRBD1 (6 bases). CDR3 length: 13 amino acids. Germline V gives CDR1 SGHRS, CDR2 YFSETQ. V dropped 3 bases and J dropped 8 bases, with 14 bases sitting between them.

The genes are TRBV4-3 and TRBJ1-2; D not resolved. V was clipped by 3 bases and J by 3 bases, with 17 bases between them. CDR1 LGHNA and CDR2 YSLEER come from the germline V gene. This CDR3 contains 16 residues. This CDR3 reads CASSQWNGGGYYGYTF. CDR3 DNA: TGCGCCAGCAGCCAGTGGAACGGAGGAGGTTACTATGGCTACACCTTC.

This clonotype appeared a few times. The chain joins TRBV12-3 or TRBV12-4 to TRBJ2-2; 8 bases align to TRBD1. J was trimmed by 6 bases and V by 6 bases; bases with no gene match: 9. The CDR3 sequence is 15 residues long. Here the CDR3 reads CASRKGQGSAGELFF. The CDR3 DNA sequence: TGTGCCAGCAGGAAAGGACAGGGATCAGCCGGGGAGCTGTTTTTT.

This clonotype was seen a handful of times. CDR3 sequence: CATSDRLAGELNEQFF. The CDR3 nucleotides read TGTGCCACCAGTGATAGACTAGCGGGAGAGTTGAATGAGCAGTTCTTC. The chain combines TRBV24-1 with TRBJ2-1; TRBD2 matches 12 bases. Germline V gives CDR1 KGHDR, CDR2 SFDVKD. The length of the CDR3 is 16 residues. The ends lost 3 bases at V and 7 bases at J; junction bases unmatched: 6.

This clonotype has just one count. V is TRBV7-2 and J is TRBJ2-7; D gene uncertain. Between the trimmed V and J ends, which lost 3 bases and 2 bases, there was a span of 2 bases. The CDR3 spans 11 residues. Germline CDR1 is SGHTA and CDR2 is FQGNSA. This CDR3 reads CASSFAYEQYF. CDR3 coding DNA: TGTGCCAGCAGCTTCGCCTACGAGCAGTACTTC.

The chain combines TRBV4-1 with TRBJ2-2; TRBD2 matches 14 bases. Germline V gene data show CDR1 as MGHRA and CDR2 as YSYEKL. The ends lost 5 bases at V and 6 bases at J; junction bases unmatched: 17. This CDR3 has 20 residues. As DNA, the CDR3 is TGCGCCAGCAGCGCCTGGACTAGCGGGGGGCCGCAGATCGTTGCCGGGGAGCTGTTTTTT. It specifies CASSAWTSGGPQIVAGELFF.

DNA of the CDR3: TGTGCCAGCAGTCCCAAGGGGGTAACCGGGGAGCTGTTTTTT. Amino acid sequence: CASSPKGVTGELFF. This chain uses TRBV2 with TRBJ2-2, with D possibly TRBD1 on 6 matching bases. The CDR3 is 14 residues long. Germline V gene lookup returns CDR1 SNHLY and CDR2 FYNNEI. Trimming cost V 5 bases and J 5 bases, with 12 bases left between them.

The chain couples TRBV20-1 to TRBJ2-2; possibly TRBD1 for D (5 bases). In germline, CDR1 is DFQATT, CDR2 SNEGSKA (reference sequence). Trimming took off 5 bases at V and 1 base at J, with 8 bases between the two ends. CDR3 size: 13 residues. This CDR3 reads CSAVTGNTGELFF. The CDR3 nucleotides read TGCAGTGCTGTAACAGGGAACACCGGGGAGCTGTTTTTT.

The rearrangement links TRBV20-1 to TRBJ2-7; possible D gene TRBD2, 6 bases. V lost 6 bases and J lost 0, with 15 bases in between. The CDR3 loop spans 14 amino acids. The germline CDR1 and CDR2 sequences are DFQATT and SNEGSKA (reference sequence). In nucleotides, the CDR3 is TGCAGTGCGGAGGGAAGGACGAGCTCCTACGAGCAGTACTTC. Translation gives CSAEGRTSSYEQYF.

This rearrangement joins TRBV4-3 to TRBJ1-4; D call uncertain. CDR1 and CDR2 from the germline V gene are LGHNA and YSLEER. There are 13 residues in the CDR3. V was pared by 3 bases and J by 8 bases, with 10 bases between. The CDR3 DNA follows: TGCGCCAGCAGCCAGCTCGCCGAGGAAAAACTGTTTTTT. Translating it yields CASSQLAEEKLFF.

This clonotype turned up a few times. V gene TRBV2 combines with J gene TRBJ2-3; TRBD1 or TRBD2 may be the D gene (5 bases each). Germline assignment: CDR1 SNHLY and CDR2 FYNNEI. The CDR3 length is 14 residues. Trimming removed 11 bases at V and 4 bases at J, with 19 bases between. CDR3: CAPARGVGPDTQYF. The CDR3 nucleotides are TGTGCCCCAGCGAGGGGTGTCGGGCCAGATACGCAGTATTTT.

The genes are TRBV4-2 and TRBJ2-1; possibly TRBD2 for D (7 bases). CDR1 is LGHNA and CDR2 is YNFKEQ in the germline V gene. This CDR3 has 13 amino acids. Trimming pared 8 bases from V and 9 bases from J, leaving 17 bases between. CDR3 DNA sequence: TGTGCCAGCGCCTCTAGGGGGGGCGGTGAGCAGTTCTTC. Its translation: CASASRGGGEQFF.

This clonotype was seen only a few times. The chain couples TRBV6-1 to TRBJ2-7; D may match TRBD1 or TRBD2 (5 bases each). Germline V gene lookup returns CDR1 MNHNS and CDR2 SASEGT. The CDR3 extends over 14 amino acids. With 6 bases removed from V and 7 bases from J, the gap between germline ends came to 19 bases. The CDR3 sequence is CASSQGTSGKEQYF. The CDR3 coding sequence is TGTGCCAGCAGCCAAGGGACGTCCGGTAAGGAGCAGTACTTC.

The chain recombines TRBV14 with TRBJ2-3; possibly TRBD1 or TRBD2 for D (6 bases each). V lost 7 bases to trimming and J lost 6 bases, with 14 bases between them. Germline V CDR1 and CDR2: SGHDN, FVKESK. The CDR3 spans 13 residues. CDR3 in amino acids: CASNLGGGDTQYF. CDR3 DNA sequence: TGTGCCAGCAACCTAGGAGGGGGTGATACGCAGTATTTT.

CDR3: CSARWELNTEAFF. CDR3 DNA sequence: TGCAGTGCTAGGTGGGAACTGAACACTGAAGCTTTCTTT. The chain combines TRBV20-1 with TRBJ1-1; the D is unclear. Trimming left V 3 bases short and J 0 bases short, with 8 bases between. Per germline, CDR1 DFQATT and CDR2 SNEGSKA (reference sequence). CDR3 length: 13 residues.

The chain links TRBV6-1 to TRBJ2-1; TRBD2 matches at 9 bases. The trim removed 3 bases at V and 3 bases at J, leaving 6 bases unmatched. Germline V CDR1 and CDR2: MNHNS, SASEGT. The CDR3 covers 16 residues. The DNA for the CDR3 is TGTGCCAGCAGTGAGCTCTCTAGCGGGATCTACAATGAGCAGTTCTTC. Its protein is CASSELSSGIYNEQFF.

CDR3 residues: CASSEEGVYGYTF. The CDR3, as DNA: TGCGCCAGCAGCGAGGAGGGGGTCTATGGCTACACCTTC. The chain has TRBV5-1 and TRBJ1-2; tentatively, D is TRBD1 (6 bases). This CDR3 is built from 13 residues. V was shortened by 4 bases and J by 4 bases, with 11 bases between the two germline ends. From germline, CDR1 is SGHRS and CDR2 YFSETQ.

V and J are TRBV19 and TRBJ2-1, with TRBD1 identical over 8 bases. CDR3 length: 12 residues. The V gene end was trimmed by 5 bases and the J gene end by 10 bases; junction bases not matched to a gene: 4. Germline-derived CDR1 and CDR2 are LNHDA and SQIVND (reference sequence). The CDR3: CASSGQGGEQFF. In DNA form, the CDR3 reads TGTGCCAGTAGTGGACAGGGAGGCGAGCAGTTCTTC.

A few counts support this clonotype. The chain has TRBV2 and TRBJ1-5; D remains ambiguous. The germline V gene has CDR1 SNHLY and CDR2 FYNNEI. V shed 0 bases and J shed 0 bases, with 6 bases lying between them. CDR3 length equals 15 residues. CDR3 nucleotide sequence: TGTGCCAGCAGTGAAGCGCAGAATAGCAATCAGCCCCAGCATTTT. Translating it yields CASSEAQNSNQPQHF.

A few counts support this clonotype. The V gene is TRBV2, the J gene TRBJ1-6; a possible D gene is TRBD1 (6 bases). This CDR3 is 14 amino acids long. Germline loops: CDR1 SNHLY, CDR2 FYNNEI. CDR3 nucleotides: TGTGCGGCGAGGGGTTGGGACAAAAATTCACCCCTCCACTTT. This gives the protein CAARGWDKNSPLHF.